Following are 15 T cell receptor beta chains from one sample sequenced in a study of lung T cells in sarcoidosis with Löfgren's syndrome. Using its own MiXCR run on the reads, TCRdb lists one record per CDR3 protein. The table shows about 63,000 distinct CDR3 sequences, with 21% occurring only once. Sequenced sample: CD4+ T cells from PBMCs. These TCRs come from a human donor with sarcoidosis (Löfgren's syndrome or another form), or a control subject (not recorded which).

This clonotype was found many times. V gene TRBV28 combines with J gene TRBJ2-5; 12 bases match TRBD2. The CDR3 is 14 residues long. The germline gives CDR1 MDHEN, CDR2 SYDVKM. Unmatched junction bases numbered 2, after V lost 6 bases and J lost 3 bases. The CDR3 reads CASRWTSGKETQYF. The CDR3 DNA sequence: TGTGCCAGCAGGTGGACTAGCGGGAAAGAGACCCAGTACTTC.

This clonotype was recorded at least ten times. The chain recombines TRBV7-9 with TRBJ1-1; D unclear. With 5 bases removed from V and 1 base from J, the gap between germline ends came to 8 bases. Germline lookup yields CDR1 SEHNR and CDR2 FQNEAQ (reference sequence). The CDR3 is 13 residues long. CDR3 residues: CASSVGRNTEAFF. The CDR3 nucleotides read TGTGCCAGCAGCGTAGGACGGAACACTGAAGCTTTCTTT.

This clonotype was seen ten or more times. The chain joins TRBV28 to TRBJ1-3, with no clear D. Germline values: CDR1 MDHEN, CDR2 SYDVKM. This CDR3 is built from 15 residues. V gave up 7 bases and J gave up 1 base, with 14 bases separating them. The CDR3 region has the DNA TGTGCCAGCACACTAAAACGGAATTCTGGAAACACCATATATTTT. Amino acids: CASTLKRNSGNTIYF.

V and J are TRBV6-6 and TRBJ2-2; 7 nucleotides agree with TRBD2. This CDR3 has 15 residues. Germline V gene lookup returns CDR1 MNHNY and CDR2 SVGAGI (reference sequence). J was trimmed by 3 bases and V by 0 bases; bases with no gene match: 1. CDR3 residues: CASSYSRGDTGELFF. In DNA form, the CDR3 reads TGTGCCAGCAGTTACTCCCGGGGGGACACCGGGGAGCTGTTTTTT.

In this sample, this clonotype turned up many times. The chain joins TRBV20-1 to TRBJ1-5, with D tentatively TRBD1 (5 bases). Trimming shortened V by 3 bases and J by 0 bases, and 15 bases separated the two germline ends. Per the germline V gene, CDR1 is DFQATT and CDR2 is SNEGSKA (reference sequence). The CDR3 has 16 amino acids. The CDR3 coding sequence is TGCAGTGCTAGGTCCCAGGGCCTCTATAGCAATCAGCCCCAGCATTTT. It yields the protein CSARSQGLYSNQPQHF.

This clonotype is a singleton in its sample. A much larger clone sits a single nucleotide away, making a read error possible. The J gene is TRBJ2-1, the V gene TRBV7-2; tentatively, D is TRBD2 (5 bases). Trimming took 3 bases from V and 4 from J, leaving 16 bases between them. This CDR3 has 16 amino acids. The germline gives CDR1 SGHTA, CDR2 FQGNSA. The CDR3 protein is CASSLDGLLRYNEQFF. Here the CDR3 DNA reads TGTGCCAGCAGCTTGGACGGACTTCTTAGATACAATGAGCAGTTCTTC.

As for this clonotype: A much larger clone lies one base from this, so it may be a read error. The chain uses TRBV11-1 and TRBJ2-3; D is undetermined. The CDR3 consists of 12 residues. V shed 8 bases and J shed 4 bases, with 10 bases lying between them. Germline V CDR1 and CDR2: SGHAT, FQDESV (reference sequence). CDR3 DNA sequence: TGTGCCAGCGGCGTATTAGCAGATACGCAGTATTTT. Its translation is CASGVLADTQYF.

The V call is TRBV3-1, the J call TRBJ1-5; D gene uncertain. V lost 1 base to trimming and J lost 9 bases, with 16 bases between them. There are 15 residues in the CDR3. Germline V gene data show CDR1 as LGHDT and CDR2 as YNNKEL (reference sequence). CDR3 DNA sequence: TGTGCCAGCAGCCAAGGTTATACCAGTACCATGCCCCAGCATTTT. This encodes CASSQGYTSTMPQHF.

The chain has TRBV4-3 and TRBJ2-2; possible D gene TRBD2, 5 bases. Germline V gene data show CDR1 as LGHNA and CDR2 as YSLEER. The length of the CDR3 is 15 residues. The ends were cut back, 0 bases at V and 6 bases at J, with 11 bases in the middle. CDR3: CASSQDPGIAGELFF. The CDR3 nucleotides read TGCGCCAGCAGCCAAGATCCCGGGATTGCCGGGGAGCTGTTTTTT.

This clonotype was detected ten times or more. The J gene is TRBJ2-7, the V gene TRBV20-1; 12 positions match TRBD2. Germline V gene sequence: CDR1 DFQATT, CDR2 SNEGSKA (reference sequence). This CDR3 has 21 residues. With V trimmed by 2 bases and J by 0 bases, 20 bases remained unmatched. The CDR3 nucleotides are TGCAGTGCTAGACCTTACCGGGGCCAGACTAGCGGGGGTACAAGCTCCTACGAGCAGTACGTC. Translating gives CSARPYRGQTSGGTSSYEQYV.

This clonotype was detected a few times. This rearrangement joins TRBV20-1 to TRBJ2-7; D uncertain. The CDR3 totals 16 residues. Looked up from germline, CDR1 is DFQATT and CDR2 is SNEGSKA (reference sequence). V was trimmed by 0 bases and J by 0 bases, leaving 15 bases between them. The CDR3 nucleotides read TGCAGTGCTAGAGATCACGGGCGCCAACCCTCCTACGAGCAGTACTTC. Translated, it gives CSARDHGRQPSYEQYF.

The gene calls are TRBV7-2 and TRBJ2-5; D not resolved. Per the germline V gene, CDR1 is SGHTA and CDR2 is FQGNSA. The CDR3 runs 15 residues. V shed 5 bases and J shed 0 bases, with 13 bases lying between them. Here the CDR3 DNA reads TGTGCCAGCAGCGAAAACGGGCTCCACCAAGAGACCCAGTACTTC. Protein sequence: CASSENGLHQETQYF.

This clonotype was observed many times. The genes are TRBV20-1 and TRBJ1-5; D is undetermined. The CDR3 length is 15 residues. Per germline, CDR1 DFQATT and CDR2 SNEGSKA (reference sequence). Trimming stripped 0 bases from V and 1 base from J, with 10 bases between. The CDR3 region has the DNA TGCAGTGCTAGAGATCTTGTGGCAAGCAATCAGCCCCAGCATTTT. The encoded protein is CSARDLVASNQPQHF.

This clonotype was seen many times. This rearrangement joins TRBV27 to TRBJ1-1, with D unresolved. Per the germline V gene, CDR1 is MNHEY and CDR2 is SMNVEV (reference sequence). The CDR3 contains 16 residues. V lost 4 bases to trimming and J lost 4 bases, with 19 bases between them. This chain's CDR3 is CASSSTRTAGFTEAFF. The CDR3 DNA is TGTGCCAGCAGTTCTACCCGGACGGCTGGTTTCACTGAAGCTTTCTTT.

This clonotype has at least ten counts. V gene TRBV6-6 combines with J gene TRBJ1-3; D may be TRBD1 (5 bases). The V gene lost 2 bases and the J gene lost 8 bases, with 16 bases spanning the gap. The CDR3 sequence is 15 residues long. Germline V gene data show CDR1 as MNHNY and CDR2 as SVGAGI (reference sequence). This chain's CDR3 is CASSYRGIGGDTIYF. As DNA, the CDR3 is TGTGCCAGCAGTTACAGGGGTATCGGGGGAGACACCATATATTTT.